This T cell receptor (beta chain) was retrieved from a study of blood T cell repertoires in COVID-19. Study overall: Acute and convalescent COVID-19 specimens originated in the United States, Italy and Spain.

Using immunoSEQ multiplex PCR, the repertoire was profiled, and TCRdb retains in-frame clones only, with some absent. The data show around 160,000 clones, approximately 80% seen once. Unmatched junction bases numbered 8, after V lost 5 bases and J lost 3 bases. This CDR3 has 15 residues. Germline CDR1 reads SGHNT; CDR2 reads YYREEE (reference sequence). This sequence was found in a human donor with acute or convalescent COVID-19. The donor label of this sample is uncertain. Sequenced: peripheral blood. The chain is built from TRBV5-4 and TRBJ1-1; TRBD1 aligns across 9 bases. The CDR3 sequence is CASSSDRGADTEAFF. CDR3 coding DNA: TGTGCCAGCAGTTCAGACAGGGGGGCGGACACTGAAGCTTTCTTT.